The present entry profiles one T cell receptor (beta chain) with its context. As yet, its antigen is unknown. The trim removed 5 bases at V and 4 bases at J, leaving 6 bases unmatched. There are 16 residues in the CDR3. CDR1 and CDR2 from the germline V gene are LGHDT and YNNKEL (reference sequence). Analyses pooled second doses at about 4 or about 12 weeks. This record comes from a study of T cell responses to AZD1222 COVID-19 vaccine. Study-wide results and caveats: Vaccine-associated CD4 TCRs spanned spike, dominant at 160-218 and 743-854. Seropositive status at baseline applied to only a handful of AZD1222 recipients. In a largely white British group with more females than males, clonal diversity was possibly underestimated.

Method: immunoSEQ multiplex PCR; TCRdb's copy keeps in-frame clones and lacks some. Of approximately 170,000 clones detected, about 91% appear once; the ten largest clones hold 11%. This receptor was taken from an adult who received the AZD1222 COVID-19 vaccine. The chain is built from TRBV3-1 (or the pseudogene TRBV3-2) and TRBJ2-3, with 13 bases that match TRBD2. The input for sequencing was peripheral blood, taken 28 days after the second AZD1222 dose. The CDR3 region has the DNA TGTGCCAGCAGCAACGGACTAGCGGGGGCCTCAGATACGCAGTATTTT. It codes for CASSNGLAGASDTQYF.